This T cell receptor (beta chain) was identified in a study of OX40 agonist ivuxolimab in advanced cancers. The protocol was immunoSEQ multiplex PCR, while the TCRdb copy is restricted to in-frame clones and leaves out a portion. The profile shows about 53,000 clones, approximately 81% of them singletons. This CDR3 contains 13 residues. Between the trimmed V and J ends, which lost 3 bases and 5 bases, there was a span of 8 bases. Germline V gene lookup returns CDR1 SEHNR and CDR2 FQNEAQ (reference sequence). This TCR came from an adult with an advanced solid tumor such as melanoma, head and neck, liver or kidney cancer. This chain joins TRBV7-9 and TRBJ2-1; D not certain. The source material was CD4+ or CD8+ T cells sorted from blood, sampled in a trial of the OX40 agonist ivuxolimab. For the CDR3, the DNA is TGTGCCAGCAGCTTCGAGGCGAACAATGAGCAGTTCTTC. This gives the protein CASSFEANNEQFF.